This TCR beta chain was found in a study of blood T cell repertoires in COVID-19. Study-wide background: The origin of the acute and convalescent COVID-19 samples was the United States, Italy and Spain. Sources were T cells, B-cell-depleted T cells, or PBMCs; the material itself was cDNA or gDNA.

Source study methods: Estimation of nucleated cell counts relied on the amplification of reference gene primers. Generated by immunoSEQ multiplex PCR, the TCRdb table keeps only in-frame clones and is missing some. D and trimming come from the DNA, and the V and J calls and clone size come from that table. Here the sample spans about 69,000 clones, nearly 80% being singletons. The V gene's germline CDR1 is WNHNN and CDR2 SYGVQD (reference sequence). V lost 5 bases and J lost 3, with 2 bases in between. The CDR3 has 11 residues. This chain joins TRBV10-1 and TRBJ1-5; no reliable D call. The sequence was obtained from a human donor in a cohort sampled during active COVID-19. The specimen was peripheral blood. CDR3 nucleotides: TGCGCCAGCAGTCTCAATCAGCCCCAGCATTTT. Amino acids: CASSLNQPQHF.